The 23 T cell receptor beta chains below come from one sample, sequenced in a study of Ad26.COV2.S vaccination and SARS-CoV-2 variants. Regarding treatment: roughly 20 received Ad26.COV2.S at low or high dose, single or two shots; about 5 received placebo; per-sample allocation not given. Day 63 after the first vaccine or placebo injection was the time point for sampling. Sequencing was performed with immunoSEQ multiplex PCR; in TCRdb, only in-frame clones are kept and a portion is missing. The sample has around 340,000 clones, around nine tenths seen once. The material was peripheral blood, obtained in a trial of Ad26.COV2.S vaccine versus placebo. All receptors come from a person between 18 and 65 years old who received the Ad26.COV2.S COVID-19 vaccine or a placebo.

The chain uses TRBV4-2 and TRBJ1-6; D perhaps matches TRBD1 (6 bases). The V end lost 0 bases, the J end lost 6 bases, and 12 bases lay between the germline ends. The CDR3 totals 16 residues. Germline CDR1 is LGHNA and CDR2 is YNFKEQ. The chain's CDR3 is CASSQEGGLPNSPLHF. CDR3 coding DNA: TGTGCCAGCAGCCAAGAAGGGGGGCTGCCTAATTCACCCCTCCACTTT.

This chain joins TRBV7-9 and TRBJ1-2; D remains ambiguous. V lost 1 base, J lost 8 bases, and 17 bases lay in between. From germline, CDR1 is SEHNR and CDR2 FQNEAQ (reference sequence). This CDR3 has 15 residues. CDR3 nucleotide sequence: TGTGCCAGCAGCTTAGGACCTCAAGCGACTTTGGGCTACACCTTC. Its protein is CASSLGPQATLGYTF.

The chain joins TRBV7-8 to TRBJ1-2; 7 bases fit TRBD1. V lost 1 base to trimming and J lost 8 bases; unmatched junction nucleotides: 10. This CDR3 is 15 amino acids long. Per the germline V gene, CDR1 is SGHVS and CDR2 is FQNEAQ. In nucleotides, the CDR3 is TGTGCCAGCAGCTTAGATATCCAGGGGGTAGGGGGCTACACCTTC. It yields the protein CASSLDIQGVGGYTF. Combining the CDR3 with reference TRBV7-8 and TRBJ1-2 gives the whole variable domain GAGVSQSPRYKVAKRGQDVALRCDPISGHVSLFWYQQALGQGPEFLTYFQNEAQLDKSGLPSDRFFAERPEGSVSTLKIQRTQQEDSAVYLCASSLDIQGVGGYTFGSGTRLTVV.

The chain carries TRBV3-1 (or the pseudogene TRBV3-2) and TRBJ1-2; D is unclear. The V gene's germline CDR1 is LGHDT and CDR2 YNNKEL (reference sequence). The germline V and J ends were trimmed by 2 bases and 8 bases, with 6 bases remaining between them. The CDR3 is made up of 11 amino acids. Here the CDR3 reads CASSQSDGYTF. The CDR3 DNA reads as TGTGCCAGCAGCCAATCAGACGGCTACACCTTC.

The J gene is TRBJ1-3, the V gene TRBV5-1, with unresolved D. Per the germline V gene, CDR1 is SGHRS and CDR2 is YFSETQ. V was trimmed by 0 bases and J by 0 bases, leaving 7 bases between them. The CDR3 runs to 15 residues. CDR3 coding DNA: TGCGCCAGCAGCTTGGGCAGGAACTCTGGAAACACCATATATTTT. Translation gives CASSLGRNSGNTIYF.

This rearrangement joins TRBV28 to TRBJ2-1; TRBD1 agrees at 8 bases. The ends lost 7 bases at V and 8 bases at J; junction bases unmatched: 13. The CDR3 is 15 residues long. CDR1 is MDHEN and CDR2 is SYDVKM in the germline V gene. The CDR3 DNA sequence: TGTGCCAGCACCGGTCAGGGGGCTGGGACCTATGAGCAGTTCTTC. It yields the protein CASTGQGAGTYEQFF.

The chain has TRBV16 and TRBJ2-1, with TRBD2 matching 10 bases. Germline values: CDR1 KGHSY, CDR2 FQNENV. The CDR3 consists of 16 residues. The V segment lost 5 bases and the J segment 8 bases; nucleotides outside the gene matches: 12. CDR3 nucleotides: TGTGCCAGCAGCACCTTTACTAGCGGGAATGGCGATGAGCAGTTCTTC. Protein: CASSTFTSGNGDEQFF.

As DNA, the CDR3 is TGTGCCAGCAGTGAATATAGTGAGGGGGATAATGAAAAACTGTTTTTT. Amino acids: CASSEYSEGDNEKLFF. The rearrangement uses TRBV25-1 and TRBJ1-4, with D possibly being TRBD1 (6 bases). Germline-derived CDR1 and CDR2 are MGHDK and SYGVNS. V gave up 0 bases and J gave up 4 bases, with 12 bases separating them. This CDR3 comprises 16 residues.

The chain links TRBV28 to TRBJ2-3, with 8 nucleotides matching TRBD2. This CDR3 contains 14 residues. Germline loops: CDR1 MDHEN, CDR2 SYDVKM. Unmatched junction bases numbered 4, after V lost 6 bases and J lost 2 bases. For the CDR3, the DNA is TGTGCCAGCAGAGGTAGCGGGGTCACAGATACGCAGTATTTT. Amino acid sequence: CASRGSGVTDTQYF.

This chain joins TRBV5-1 and TRBJ1-1, with no clear D. The CDR3 loop spans 15 amino acids. Trimming pared 0 bases from V and 0 bases from J, leaving 9 bases between. In germline, CDR1 is SGHRS, CDR2 YFSETQ. CDR3: CASSLDFTVNTEAFF. The CDR3, as DNA: TGCGCCAGCAGCTTGGACTTCACGGTGAACACTGAAGCTTTCTTT.

The rearrangement links TRBV2 to TRBJ2-5, with TRBD2 as a possible D gene (6 bases). Germline values: CDR1 SNHLY, CDR2 FYNNEI. Trimming shortened V by 2 bases and J by 3 bases, and 19 bases separated the two germline ends. This CDR3 comprises 17 residues. CDR3 region: CASSERVPGSIEETQYF. CDR3 bases: TGTGCCAGCAGTGAAAGGGTCCCCGGGAGCATTGAAGAGACCCAGTACTTC.

The rearrangement uses TRBV7-9 and TRBJ1-5; tentative D call: TRBD1 (5 bases). Trimming stripped 5 bases from V and 4 bases from J, with 15 bases between. Per the germline V gene, CDR1 is SEHNR and CDR2 is FQNEAQ (reference sequence). The CDR3 loop spans 15 amino acids. CDR3 residues: CASSETDRANQPQHF. CDR3 sequence (DNA): TGTGCCAGCAGCGAAACCGACAGAGCGAATCAGCCCCAGCATTTT.

This clone was seen more than once but under ten times. The genes are TRBV7-2 and TRBJ1-6, with 11 bases identical to TRBD1. There are 17 residues in the CDR3. V shed 1 base and J 8 bases; nucleotides not matched to a gene: 7. The V gene's germline CDR1 is SGHTA and CDR2 FQGNSA. In DNA form, the CDR3 reads TGTGCCAGCAGCTTAGGCTCTGGACAGGGGGCTCATTCACCCCTCCACTTT. Translation: CASSLGSGQGAHSPLHF.

Worth noting for this clone: Other DNA variants within this sample encode the same CDR3. The V gene is TRBV6-1, the J gene TRBJ1-5; no clear D. V lost 1 base and J lost 2, with 9 bases in between. The CDR3 is 15 residues long. CDR1 and CDR2 from the germline V gene are MNHNS and SASEGT. CDR3 amino acids: CASSEGAGGNQPQHF. The CDR3 nucleotides are TGTGCCAGCAGTGAAGGTGCGGGCGGCAATCAGCCCCAGCATTTT.

The rearrangement links TRBV28 to TRBJ2-1; D remains ambiguous. The CDR3 has 12 amino acids. Trimming took off 3 bases at V and 9 bases at J, with 9 bases between the two ends. Germline CDR1 reads MDHEN; CDR2 reads SYDVKM. The CDR3 loop reads CASSFGNGEQFF. The CDR3 coding sequence is TGTGCCAGCAGTTTTGGAAATGGTGAGCAGTTCTTC.

The chain links TRBV6-5 to TRBJ1-2; D is possibly TRBD1 (6 bases). The V and J ends lost 7 bases and 5 bases respectively, with 20 bases between them. The length of the CDR3 is 15 residues. Germline V gene data show CDR1 as MNHEY and CDR2 as SVGAGI. The CDR3 nucleotides are TGTGCCAGCACCGACCGGGGGGGAGGGGGGTATGGCTACACCTTC. It is translated as CASTDRGGGGYGYTF.

The V call is TRBV14, the J call TRBJ1-2; D might be TRBD1 (5 bases). The CDR3 has 20 residues. Germline CDR1 SGHDN, CDR2 FVKESK. Deletions cut 2 bases from V and 2 bases from J, with 27 bases between. CDR3 region: CASSQKVRREVWFLNYGYTF. CDR3 sequence (DNA): TGTGCCAGCAGCCAAAAGGTACGCAGGGAAGTTTGGTTCCTAAACTATGGCTACACCTTC.

This rearrangement joins TRBV7-8 to TRBJ2-7; the D gene is possibly TRBD2 (5 bases). V was clipped by 10 bases and J by 0 bases, with 19 bases between them. In germline, CDR1 is SGHVS, CDR2 FQNEAQ. The CDR3 spans 15 residues. The CDR3 coding sequence is TGTGCCACTACTTCGGCGGGCGGAAGCTCCTACGAGCAGTACTTC. This translates into CATTSAGGSSYEQYF.

The chain joins TRBV12-5 to TRBJ1-2; D unclear. With 11 bases removed from V and 3 bases from J, the gap between germline ends came to 22 bases. This CDR3 comprises 15 residues. Germline V gene sequence: CDR1 LGHNT, CDR2 FRNRAP. Here the CDR3 reads CACPGIAGYYYGYTF. The CDR3 region has the DNA TGTGCTTGCCCGGGAATCGCAGGATACTACTATGGCTACACCTTC. The variable domain in full, with the rest retrieved from reference TRBV12-5 and TRBJ1-2, is DARVTQTPRHKVTEMGQEVTMRCQPILGHNTVFWYRQTMMQGLELLAYFRNRAPLDDSGMPKDRFSAEMPDATLATLKIQPSEPRDSAVYFCACPGIAGYYYGYTFGSGTRLTVV.

Notes on this clone: The sample has other DNA sequences that encode this CDR3 too. J is TRBJ2-7 and V is TRBV6-1; tentative D call: TRBD1 (5 bases). The CDR3 has 12 amino acids. Trimming left V 3 bases short and J 3 bases short, with 6 bases between. The germline V gene has CDR1 MNHNS and CDR2 SASEGT. The CDR3 sequence: CASSDRGYEQYF. CDR3 coding DNA: TGTGCCAGCAGTGATAGGGGCTACGAGCAGTACTTC.

The rearrangement uses TRBV18 and TRBJ1-2; 8 bases align to TRBD1. V dropped 2 bases and J dropped 5; count of bases not matched to a gene: 7. Germline V gene lookup returns CDR1 KGHSH and CDR2 LQKENI. This CDR3 comprises 15 residues. CDR3 amino acids: CASSPGGQGGYGYTF. The CDR3 DNA reads TGTGCCAGCTCACCAGGAGGACAGGGAGGGTATGGCTACACCTTC.

The V gene is TRBV7-2, the J gene TRBJ2-1, with 8 nucleotides matching TRBD1. Germline V CDR1 and CDR2: SGHTA, FQGNSA. This CDR3 comprises 15 residues. V shed 3 bases and J 2 bases; nucleotides not matched to a gene: 3. The CDR3 sequence is CASSFDRGTYNEQFF. As DNA, the CDR3 is TGTGCCAGCAGCTTCGACAGGGGTACCTACAATGAGCAGTTCTTC.

The CDR3 nucleotides read TGTGCCTGGAGTGGCCGTTTGGGGGGGGTATCGTCTCGCAGCCGGGAAAAACTGTTTTTT. It specifies CAWSGRLGGVSSRSREKLFF. The chain recombines TRBV30 with TRBJ1-4, with D perhaps TRBD1 (5 bases). Germline CDR1 GTSNPN, CDR2 SVGIG (reference sequence). This CDR3 spans 20 amino acids. Trimming took off 1 base at V and 8 bases at J, with 32 bases between the two ends.